This TCR beta chain comes out of a study of T-cell reconstitution after alpha-beta-depleted transplantation in children. It was with unique molecular identifiers that the TCRbeta library was prepared. TCRdb re-called the PCR reads through MiXCR, storing one row per CDR3 protein. The repertoire includes 350,000 to 400,000 distinct CDR3 sequences, 20% of them detected once, and around 4% sits in the top ten. Looked up from germline, CDR1 is WSHSY and CDR2 is SAAADI. V dropped 1 base and J dropped 4 bases, with 8 bases sitting between them. CDR3 length: 13 amino acids. V gene TRBV10-2 combines with J gene TRBJ2-7; D is undetermined. The sequencing here drew on PBMCs from the stem cell graft donor, taken from the stem cell graft. This receptor was taken from a human donor who donated a stem cell graft to a child with acute myeloid leukemia. This CDR3 is CASSEWGGYEQYF. In DNA form, the CDR3 reads TGCGCCAGCAGTGAGTGGGGTGGATACGAGCAGTACTTC.